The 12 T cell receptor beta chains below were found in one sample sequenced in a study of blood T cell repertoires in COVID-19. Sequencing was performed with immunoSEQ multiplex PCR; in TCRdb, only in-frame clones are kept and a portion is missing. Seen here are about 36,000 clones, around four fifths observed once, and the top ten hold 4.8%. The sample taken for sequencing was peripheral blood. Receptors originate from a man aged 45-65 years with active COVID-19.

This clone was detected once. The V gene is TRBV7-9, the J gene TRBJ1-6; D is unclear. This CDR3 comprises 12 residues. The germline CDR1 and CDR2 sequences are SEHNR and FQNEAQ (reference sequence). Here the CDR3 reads CALSNDNSPLHF. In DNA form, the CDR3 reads TGTGCATTAAGCAACGATAATTCACCCCTCCACTTT.

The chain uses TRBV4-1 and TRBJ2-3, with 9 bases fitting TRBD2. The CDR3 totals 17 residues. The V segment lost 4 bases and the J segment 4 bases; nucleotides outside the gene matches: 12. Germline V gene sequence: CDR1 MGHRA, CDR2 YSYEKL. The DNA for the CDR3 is TGCGCCAGCAGCCCCGGCCCGGGACTAGCTCAAGCAGATACGCAGTATTTT. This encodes CASSPGPGLAQADTQYF.

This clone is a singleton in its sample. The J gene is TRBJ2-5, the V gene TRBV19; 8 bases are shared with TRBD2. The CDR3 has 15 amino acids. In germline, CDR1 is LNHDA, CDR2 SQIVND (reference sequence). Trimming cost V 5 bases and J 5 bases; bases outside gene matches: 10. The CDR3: CASSPRGGGGETQYF. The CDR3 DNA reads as TGTGCCAGTAGTCCACGGGGGGGCGGAGGGGAGACCCAGTACTTC.

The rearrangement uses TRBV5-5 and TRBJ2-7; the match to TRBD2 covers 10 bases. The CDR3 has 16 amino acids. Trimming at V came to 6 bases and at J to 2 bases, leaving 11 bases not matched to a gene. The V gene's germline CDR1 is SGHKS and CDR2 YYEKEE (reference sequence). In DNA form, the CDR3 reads TGTGCCAGCACTGCCCATGGGACTAGCGTTGCCTACGAGCAGTACTTC. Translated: CASTAHGTSVAYEQYF.

DNA of the CDR3: TGTGCCAGCAGCCCACAGGAAATCAATCAGCCCCAGCATTTT. As protein: CASSPQEINQPQHF. The chain combines TRBV6-6 with TRBJ1-5, with TRBD1 as a possible D gene (5 bases). Trimming took off 6 bases at V and 3 bases at J, with 12 bases between the two ends. CDR1 and CDR2 (germline): MNHNY, SVGAGI (reference sequence). This CDR3 has 14 amino acids.

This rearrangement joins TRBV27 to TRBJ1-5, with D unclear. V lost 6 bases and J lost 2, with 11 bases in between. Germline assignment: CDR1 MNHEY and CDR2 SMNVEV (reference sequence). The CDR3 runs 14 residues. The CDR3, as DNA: TGTGCCAGCAGGAGAACGAATGGCAATCAGCCCCAGCATTTT. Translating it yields CASRRTNGNQPQHF.

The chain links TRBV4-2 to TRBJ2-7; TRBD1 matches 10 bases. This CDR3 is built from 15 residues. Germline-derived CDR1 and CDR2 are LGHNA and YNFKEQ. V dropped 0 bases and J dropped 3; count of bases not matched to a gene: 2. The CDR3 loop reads CASSQEGTGVYEQYF. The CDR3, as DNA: TGTGCCAGCAGCCAAGAGGGGACAGGGGTCTACGAGCAGTACTTC.

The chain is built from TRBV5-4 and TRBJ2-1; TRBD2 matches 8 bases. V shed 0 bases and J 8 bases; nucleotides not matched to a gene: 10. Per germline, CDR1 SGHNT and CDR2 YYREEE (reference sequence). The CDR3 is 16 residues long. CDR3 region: CASSLGAGGGWDEQFF. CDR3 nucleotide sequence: TGTGCCAGCAGCTTGGGGGCCGGGGGGGGCTGGGATGAGCAGTTCTTC.

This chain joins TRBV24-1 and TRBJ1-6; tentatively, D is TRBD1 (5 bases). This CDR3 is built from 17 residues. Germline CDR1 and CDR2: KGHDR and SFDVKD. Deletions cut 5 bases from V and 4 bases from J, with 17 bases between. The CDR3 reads CATSARVNRLYNSPLHF. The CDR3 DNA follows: TGTGCCACCAGTGCCAGGGTGAATCGGCTTTATAATTCACCCCTCCACTTT.

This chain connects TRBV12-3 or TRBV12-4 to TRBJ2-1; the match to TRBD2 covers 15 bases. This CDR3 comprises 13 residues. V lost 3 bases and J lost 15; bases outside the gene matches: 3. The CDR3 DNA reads TGTGCCAGCAGTTTCGGGACTAGCGGGGGGTGGTTCTTC. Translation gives CASSFGTSGGWFF.

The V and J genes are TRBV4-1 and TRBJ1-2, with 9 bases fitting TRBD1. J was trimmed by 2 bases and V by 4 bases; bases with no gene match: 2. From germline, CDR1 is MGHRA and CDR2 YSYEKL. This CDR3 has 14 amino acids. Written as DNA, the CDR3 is TGCGCCAGCAGCCGGACAGGGGCGAACTATGGCTACACCTTC. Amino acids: CASSRTGANYGYTF.

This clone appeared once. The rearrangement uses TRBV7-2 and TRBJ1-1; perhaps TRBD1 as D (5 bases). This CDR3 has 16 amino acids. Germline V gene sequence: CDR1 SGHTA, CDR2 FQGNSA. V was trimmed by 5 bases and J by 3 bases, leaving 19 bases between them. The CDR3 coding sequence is TGTGCCAGCAGCCCCGACGGGGGGGGAAGCTACACTGAAGCTTTCTTT. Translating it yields CASSPDGGGSYTEAFF.